This T cell receptor (beta chain) was retrieved from a study of technical replicates of blood from a handful of donors. TCRdb keeps only in-frame clones here, not all; method: immunoSEQ multiplex PCR. The sample carries some 70,000 clones, approximately 87% recorded once. The germline V gene encodes CDR1 SGHTA and CDR2 FQGNSA. The CDR3 covers 14 residues. V was shortened by 5 bases and J by 3 bases, with 11 bases between the two germline ends. This clonotype was obtained from a human donor in good health. Some clones in this sample may be carry-over from other donors' samples. Material: PBMCs. J is TRBJ2-1 and V is TRBV7-2, with D possibly TRBD2 on 5 matching bases. CDR3 amino acids: CASSPPGVYNEQFF. CDR3 nucleotide sequence: TGTGCCAGCAGCCCCCCCGGGGTCTACAATGAGCAGTTCTTC.